These T cell receptor beta chains were read from a single sample in a study of spatial heterogeneity in lung cancer. TCRdb fed the 5' RACE reads into MiXCR, producing one record per CDR3 protein. Of some 25,000 distinct CDR3 sequences listed, approximately 7.7% are singletons. The sequenced sample was lung tumor tissue, obtained at surgery. These receptor sequences come from a male donor with early-stage non-small cell lung cancer. The CDR3 runs from the conserved cysteine through the conserved F or W. The order of the fields is V gene, clone size, CDR3 protein. Not all rows give a size; the values are once, few, many and, for expanded clones, a class.

>TRBV11-2|many
CASSLVGGPEETQYF
>TRBV4-1|many
CASSQDDRDRGYEQYF
>TRBV5-1|-
CASSLAGTGIGANEKLFF
>TRBV2|many
CASSGGLALPQETQYF
>TRBV7-9|many
CASSLFRGTYTGELFF
>TRBV7-9|many
CASSLAGHPVYF
>TRBV28|-
CASIPLAGSETQYF
>TRBV20-1|many
CSARDAGLPLTQYF
>TRBV20-1|few
CSASGSSVNSPLHF
>TRBV20-1|many
CSARDSRSYEQYF
>TRBV5-1|many
CASSLIGTAHTGELFF
>TRBV6-1|many
CASSEARQGTVTQYF
>TRBV5-1|many
CASSPSRGAHEQFF
>TRBV4-3|medium-sized
CASSQWRGYGTDTQYF
>TRBV6-5|many
CASRGTATYEQYF
>TRBV24-1|-
CATGTGGNQPQHF
>TRBV6-1|few
CASSWTGEWDGYTF
>TRBV5-4|few
CASSLADLSYNEQFF
>TRBV5-1|few
CASSFGAYEQYF
>TRBV2|many
CASSEVGGGEQFF
>TRBV4-2|few
CASSQDPGTFETQYF
>TRBV20-1|many
CSARVPSGNTIYF
>TRBV2|many
CASSEARAGQSYEQYF
>TRBV3-1|many
CASSQGTGQRPQHF
>TRBV4-3|-
CASSQEGTGGPNEQFF
>TRBV7-2|-
CASSDPGYGYTF
>TRBV5-6|many
CASSFGGPSSYNSPLHF
>TRBV6-1|many
CASTADRAIDTQYF
>TRBV28|many
CASSLNLGSGGNTIYF
>TRBV5-6|many
CASSSAGMETQYF
>TRBV5-1|many
CASSLVPSTGANYEQYF
>TRBV20-1|few
CSARGLGDPNTGELFF